This T cell receptor (beta chain) was recorded in a study of blood T cell repertoires in COVID-19. Overall study context: In each case, the material was cDNA or gDNA derived from T cells, B-cell-depleted T cells, or PBMCs.

Germline CDR1 and CDR2: MDHEN and SYDVKM. This CDR3 comprises 17 residues. V gave up 8 bases and J gave up 2 bases, with 22 bases separating them. How the authors handled the data: Reference gene primers were amplified, and this amplification served to estimate nucleated cell counts. Using immunoSEQ multiplex PCR, the repertoire was profiled, and TCRdb retains in-frame clones only, with some absent. V and J calls and clone size are given by that table; D and trimming were obtained from the DNA. This table holds about 210,000 clones, roughly nine tenths found once. Sequenced sample: peripheral blood. This chain joins TRBV28 and TRBJ1-5, with a weak D call TRBD1 (6 bases). The receptor's source is a woman in her 70s with acute or convalescent COVID-19. The CDR3 sequence: CASPPGGGAFGNQPQHF. CDR3 nucleotide sequence: TGTGCCAGCCCACCTGGGGGGGGCGCATTTGGCAATCAGCCCCAGCATTTT. The entire variable domain, with the rest obtained from reference TRBV28 and TRBJ1-5, is as follows: DVKVTQSSRYLVKRTGEKVFLECVQDMDHENMFWYRQDPGLGLRLIYFSYDVKMKEKGDIPEGYSVSREKKERFSLILESASTNQTSMYLCASPPGGGAFGNQPQHFGDGTRLSIL.